Shown below are 22 T cell receptor beta chains from a single sample sequenced in a study of CD8 T cells in Susac syndrome. Reverse transcription of about 0.5 to 1 ug RNA used random hexamers. TCRdb reanalysed the immunoSEQ multiplex PCR reads using MiXCR and keeps one entry per CDR3 protein. Counted here are 400,000 or so distinct CDR3 sequences, approximately 85% occurring once; the ten biggest clones make up 0.09% to 0.15%. Sequenced material: CD8+ T cells from PBMCs. The receptor source for this set is a human donor with multiple sclerosis.

This chain uses TRBV5-1 with TRBJ2-5, with no clear D. The CDR3 has 13 residues. The ends were cut back, 2 bases at V and 1 base at J, with 6 bases in the middle. Germline values: CDR1 SGHRS, CDR2 YFSETQ. CDR3 protein: CASSFYTQETQYF. The DNA of the CDR3 is TGCGCCAGCAGCTTCTATACCCAAGAGACCCAGTACTTC.

This chain uses TRBV6-5 with TRBJ1-5; D uncertain. The CDR3 has 14 residues. V was shortened by 3 bases and J by 1 base, with 7 bases between the two germline ends. The V gene's germline CDR1 is MNHEY and CDR2 SVGAGI. The chain's CDR3 is CASSYGRSNQPQHF. DNA for the CDR3: TGTGCCAGCAGTTATGGCAGGAGCAATCAGCCCCAGCATTTT.

This clonotype came up a few times. The gene calls are TRBV7-3 and TRBJ2-6, with D maybe TRBD2 (6 bases). The V gene lost 4 bases and the J gene lost 2 bases, with 9 bases spanning the gap. The CDR3 is 15 amino acids. Germline values: CDR1 SGHTA, CDR2 FQGTGA. The CDR3 nucleotides are TGTGCCAGCAGCTCGCTAGCGACTGGGGCCAACGTCCTGACTTTC. Encoded protein: CASSSLATGANVLTF.

In regard to this clonotype: The DNA is left out, because the CDR3 cannot be placed on it with certainty; the CDR3 is given as TCRdb lists it. CDR3 sequence: CASSSSGLGSHRGVNNEQFF. The J gene is TRBJ2-1, the V gene TRBV28; the D call TRBD2 from the table was never checked on the DNA. The CDR3 totals 20 residues, both ends included. Per germline, CDR1 MDHEN and CDR2 SYDVKM.

The rearrangement joins TRBV5-1 to TRBJ2-1; 16 bases agree with TRBD2. The CDR3 consists of 18 residues. V was pared by 4 bases and J by 4 bases, with 8 bases of the junction left unmatched. Germline values: CDR1 SGHRS, CDR2 YFSETQ. The CDR3 here is CASSPGLAGGLLYNEQFF. The CDR3 DNA follows: TGCGCCAGCAGCCCGGGACTAGCGGGAGGGCTCTTATACAATGAGCAGTTCTTC.

The chain employs TRBV5-4 and TRBJ2-7, with 7 bases matching TRBD2. Germline V lookup: CDR1 SGHNT, CDR2 YYREEE (reference sequence). V was clipped by 2 bases and J by 1 base; unmatched bases: 3. This CDR3 comprises 14 residues. CDR3 loop: CASSFLAESYEQYF. The DNA for the CDR3 is TGTGCCAGCAGCTTTCTAGCGGAGTCCTACGAGCAGTACTTC.

The rearrangement uses TRBV27 and TRBJ2-7, with 13 bases lining up with TRBD2. There are 18 residues in the CDR3. Germline V gives CDR1 MNHEY, CDR2 SMNVEV (reference sequence). The V segment lost 6 bases and the J segment 0 bases; nucleotides outside the gene matches: 11. DNA of the CDR3: TGTGCCAGCAGCCAGAGACTAGCGGGAGGACCCAGCTCCTACGAGCAGTACTTC. This codes for CASSQRLAGGPSSYEQYF.

The chain recombines TRBV5-6 with TRBJ2-2; TRBD1 agrees at 9 bases. V shed 0 bases, J shed 4 bases, and the junction held 4 bases outside the gene matches. Germline loops: CDR1 SGHDT, CDR2 YYEEEE. This CDR3 spans 16 amino acids. CDR3 sequence: CASSLAGTGTTGELFF. The CDR3 DNA follows: TGTGCCAGCAGCTTGGCCGGGACAGGGACCACCGGGGAGCTGTTTTTT.

The CDR3 DNA follows: TGTGCCAGCAGCTTAGGTTGGGGGGACCTACCCCGCACAGATACGCAGTATTTT. Its protein is CASSLGWGDLPRTDTQYF. This chain joins TRBV7-9 and TRBJ2-3; D is possibly TRBD2 (6 bases). The CDR3 runs 18 residues. Germline lookup yields CDR1 SEHNR and CDR2 FQNEAQ (reference sequence). Trimming removed 1 base from V and 1 base from J, with 18 bases in between.

This chain connects TRBV4-1 to TRBJ1-2, with 9 positions matching TRBD1. Germline CDR1 and CDR2: MGHRA and YSYEKL. This CDR3 is 18 amino acids long. Trimming took 5 bases from V and 4 from J; bases not matched to a gene: 17. The CDR3 coding sequence is TGCGCCAGCAGCTCGGTCGCCGGGACAGGGTTGGCAATCTATGGCTACACCTTC. This translates into CASSSVAGTGLAIYGYTF.

J is TRBJ2-5 and V is TRBV5-1; D gene unclear. This CDR3 is 14 amino acids long. Per germline, CDR1 SGHRS and CDR2 YFSETQ. V shed 1 base and J shed 3 bases, with 10 bases lying between them. In DNA, the CDR3 is TGCGCCAGCAGCTTGTGGCCTGGCGAAGAGACCCAGTACTTC. This sequence encodes CASSLWPGEETQYF.

The V and J genes are TRBV4-1 and TRBJ2-1; D unclear. Trimming took off 4 bases at V and 0 bases at J, with 16 bases between the two ends. Germline CDR1 and CDR2: MGHRA and YSYEKL. The CDR3 is made up of 17 amino acids. The CDR3, as DNA: TGCGCCAGCAGCCGTACGGCAGCAGTATACTCCTACAATGAGCAGTTCTTC. It codes for CASSRTAAVYSYNEQFF.

The rearrangement uses TRBV28 and TRBJ2-7; no reliable D call. CDR1 and CDR2 from the germline V gene are MDHEN and SYDVKM. V lost 7 bases, J lost 2 bases, and 12 bases lay in between. This CDR3 region has 13 residues. The DNA of the CDR3 is TGTGCCAGCAAGTTGAGTGCCCCCTACGAGCAGTACTTC. Translating it yields CASKLSAPYEQYF.

V is TRBV29-1 and J is TRBJ2-1; D perhaps matches TRBD2 (6 bases). This CDR3 is built from 17 residues. Germline-derived CDR1 and CDR2 are SQVTM and ANQGSEA. This CDR3 reads CSYDPGDSPNSYNEQFF. The CDR3 DNA is TGCAGTTACGATCCGGGGGACTCTCCTAACTCCTACAATGAGCAGTTCTTC.

The gene calls are TRBV2 and TRBJ2-7; the D gene is possibly TRBD2 (5 bases). The length of the CDR3 is 16 residues. CDR1 and CDR2 (germline): SNHLY, FYNNEI. V gave up 2 bases and J gave up 0 bases, with 14 bases separating them. The chain's CDR3 is CASSEIGGKSSYEQYF. The CDR3 coding sequence is TGTGCCAGCAGTGAAATTGGAGGCAAGAGCTCCTACGAGCAGTACTTC.

The chain uses TRBV19 and TRBJ1-1; a possible D gene is TRBD1 (6 bases). Trimming took 6 bases from V and 1 from J, leaving 12 bases between them. Germline V CDR1 and CDR2: LNHDA, SQIVND (reference sequence). This CDR3 region has 14 residues. The CDR3 DNA is TGTGCCAGTAGCGCCGGGACACCGAACACTGAAGCTTTCTTT. Its translation: CASSAGTPNTEAFF.

The chain is built from TRBV7-2 and TRBJ1-1, with TRBD1 as a possible D gene (6 bases). The CDR3 length is 16 residues. The germline V and J ends were trimmed by 3 bases and 4 bases, with 18 bases remaining between them. Germline V CDR1 and CDR2: SGHTA, FQGNSA. The CDR3 loop reads CASSFFSYGGATEAFF. The CDR3 DNA reads TGTGCCAGCAGCTTTTTCTCGTACGGGGGGGCCACTGAAGCTTTCTTT.

The chain combines TRBV5-1 with TRBJ2-7; 7 bases fit TRBD1. Germline CDR1 SGHRS, CDR2 YFSETQ. The CDR3 has 16 residues. Trimming removed 0 bases from V and 0 bases from J; junction bases left unmatched: 6. The CDR3 protein is CASSLGQGSTSYEQYF. The DNA for the CDR3 is TGCGCCAGCAGCTTGGGACAGGGCTCTACCTCCTACGAGCAGTACTTC. Combining the CDR3 with reference TRBV5-1 and TRBJ2-7 gives the whole variable domain KAGVTQTPRYLIKTRGQQVTLSCSPISGHRSVSWYQQTPGQGLQFLFEYFSETQRNKGNFPGRFSGRQFSNSRSEMNVSTLELGDSALYLCASSLGQGSTSYEQYFGPGTRLTVT.

The V and J genes are TRBV12-3 or TRBV12-4 and TRBJ2-3; D remains unclear. CDR3 size: 13 residues. V lost 7 bases and J lost 1, with 9 bases in between. CDR3 protein: CASTPHGTDTQYF. CDR3 DNA: TGTGCCAGCACCCCGCATGGCACAGATACGCAGTATTTT.

This sequence joins TRBV2 and TRBJ1-2; TRBD1 agrees at 9 bases. CDR1 is SNHLY and CDR2 is FYNNEI in the germline V gene. CDR3 length: 15 residues. V gave up 6 bases and J gave up 2 bases; unmatched junction bases: 7. CDR3 bases: TGTGCCAGCAGGGAATGGACAGGGGCAAACTATGGCTACACCTTC. This gives the protein CASREWTGANYGYTF.

About this clonotype itself: In this CDR3 the conserved last residue, phenylalanine or tryptophan, is missing, so a read error is likely. The genes are TRBV19 and TRBJ2-7; 14 bases align to TRBD2. J was trimmed by 4 bases and V by 5 bases; bases with no gene match: 7. There are 16 residues in the CDR3. Germline V lookup: CDR1 LNHDA, CDR2 SQIVND (reference sequence). This chain's CDR3 is CASSLGTSGSRYEQYL. The CDR3, as DNA: TGTGCCAGTAGTCTCGGGACTAGCGGGAGTCGGTACGAGCAGTACCTC.

This clonotype was seen a handful of times. The genes are TRBV20-1 and TRBJ2-7; D is unclear. CDR1 and CDR2 from the germline V gene are DFQATT and SNEGSKA (reference sequence). This CDR3 region has 12 residues. V shed 0 bases and J shed 2 bases, with 5 bases lying between them. The CDR3 region has the DNA TGCAGTGCTAGAGAGGGGACCTACGAGCAGTACTTC. It yields the protein CSAREGTYEQYF.